The present TCR beta chain was sequenced within a study of T cells after yellow fever vaccination. General study points: Abundant clonotypes from the bulk population could get into FACS-sorted repertoires as contaminants.

Remarks on this clonotype: The antigen is unknown.

TCRdb reprocessed the 5' RACE reads with MiXCR, giving one entry per CDR3 protein. The data hold about 63,000 distinct CDR3 sequences, with 7.4% observed a single time. The CDR3 totals 15 residues. V lost 2 bases and J lost 1, with 10 bases in between. From germline, CDR1 is MRHNA and CDR2 SNTAGT. V gene TRBV6-4 combines with J gene TRBJ2-3, with D perhaps matching TRBD2 (6 bases). The sequence came from a young man who received the YFV17D yellow fever vaccine. Sequencing was performed on CD8+ T cells sorted from PBMCs, taken 15 days after the yellow fever booster vaccination. The DNA for the CDR3 is TGTGCCAGCAGTGACGGGACTGGGGGCACAGATACGCAGTATTTT. This codes for CASSDGTGGTDTQYF.